This entry lists 27 T cell receptor beta chains sequenced from one sample in a study of beta chain features in type 1 diabetes. General study points: Moderate but significant shortening of TCRB CDR3s was recorded in all four CD4+ subsets from Type 1 diabetes patients.

These receptors have no known antigen. Reverse transcription of all isolated RNA meant that expressed TCRB transcripts were sequenced. The method was immunoSEQ multiplex PCR; TCRdb's version includes in-frame clones alone and lacks a portion of them. The sample consists of 500,000 to 650,000 clones, around 12% of them appearing once. Material: naive CD4+ T cells from blood. The receptors stem from a man aged 25-45 years with type 1 diabetes.

The chain has TRBV29-1 and TRBJ2-5; D is tentatively TRBD1 or TRBD2 (5 bases each). Deletions cut 6 bases from V and 4 bases from J, with 12 bases between. This CDR3 is built from 12 residues. Germline V gives CDR1 SQVTM, CDR2 ANQGSEA. The CDR3 loop reads CSVPGRGETQYF. The CDR3 nucleotides read TGCAGCGTGCCAGGGAGAGGAGAGACCCAGTACTTC.

This clone has only a few counts. The chain couples TRBV6-1 to TRBJ1-2; 7 bases map to TRBD1. There are 14 residues in the CDR3. Germline V gene data show CDR1 as MNHNS and CDR2 as SASEGT. V trimming: 5 bases; J trimming: 4 bases; junction bases outside the gene matches: 7. The CDR3 coding sequence is TGTGCCAGCAGTCCCGGTCGGACAGGCTATGGCTACACCTTC. This gives the protein CASSPGRTGYGYTF.

The chain recombines TRBV5-1 with TRBJ2-3; no clear D. The CDR3 has 16 residues. Germline CDR1 and CDR2: SGHRS and YFSETQ. V was trimmed by 0 bases and J by 6 bases, leaving 17 bases between them. CDR3 coding DNA: TGCGCCAGCAGCTTGGCGGACCTCTCAATAACGGATACGCAGTATTTT. Translated: CASSLADLSITDTQYF.

In its sample, this clone was seen a few times. This chain links TRBV29-1 with TRBJ1-6; 7 nucleotides line up with TRBD1. CDR3 size: 13 residues. J was trimmed by 5 bases and V by 7 bases; bases with no gene match: 5. Germline loops: CDR1 SQVTM, CDR2 ANQGSEA. The CDR3 DNA sequence: TGCAGCGGCCAAACAGGGGATAATTCACCCCTCCACTTT. Protein product: CSGQTGDNSPLHF. Based on the CDR3 plus reference TRBV29-1 and TRBJ1-6, the full variable domain is SAVISQKPSRDICQRGTSLTIQCQVDSQVTMMFWYRQQPGQSLTLIATANQGSEATYESGFVIDKFPISRPNLTFSTLTVSNMSPEDSSIYLCSGQTGDNSPLHFGNGTRLTVT.

The V and J genes are TRBV6-5 and TRBJ2-7; D remains unclear. From germline, CDR1 is MNHEY and CDR2 SVGAGI. V lost 0 bases, J lost 3 bases, and 12 bases lay in between. The CDR3 covers 15 residues. CDR3 DNA sequence: TGTGCCAGCAGTTACTCGGGTACATTGGGCTACGAGCAGTACTTC. Its translation: CASSYSGTLGYEQYF.

The chain combines TRBV7-9 with TRBJ2-1; possible D gene TRBD2, 5 bases. CDR3 length: 12 residues. Germline-derived CDR1 and CDR2 are SEHNR and FQNEAQ (reference sequence). V lost 1 base and J 12 bases, leaving 10 bases between the germline ends. CDR3 DNA sequence: TGTGCCAGCAGCTTAGGGAGGAGTAGGCAGTTCTTC. Translation gives CASSLGRSRQFF.

The chain carries TRBV2 and TRBJ1-5; a weak D match, TRBD1 (5 bases). Trimming took off 6 bases at V and 0 bases at J, with 15 bases between the two ends. The germline gives CDR1 SNHLY, CDR2 FYNNEI. The CDR3 extends over 16 amino acids. The CDR3 coding sequence is TGTGCCAGCAGCTGGCGACAGACCGATAGCAATCAGCCCCAGCATTTT. As protein: CASSWRQTDSNQPQHF.

In regard to this clone: The sample carries other DNA sequences with the same CDR3. The chain uses TRBV6-1 and TRBJ1-2; D is unresolved. The CDR3 is made up of 11 amino acids. Trimming removed 5 bases at V and 1 base at J, with 2 bases between. Germline-derived CDR1 and CDR2 are MNHNS and SASEGT. DNA for the CDR3: TGTGCCAGCAGTCATAACTATGGCTACACCTTC. Residues: CASSHNYGYTF.

The rearrangement uses TRBV14 and TRBJ2-5, with TRBD2 identical over 7 bases. Germline loops: CDR1 SGHDN, CDR2 FVKESK. The CDR3 has 17 amino acids. After removal of 0 bases from V and 5 bases from J, the junction contained 12 bases not matched to a gene. CDR3 nucleotide sequence: TGTGCCAGCAGCCAAGATGAACTGCGTGGGGGAGGGGAGACCCAGTACTTC. This gives the protein CASSQDELRGGGETQYF.

This clone has only a few counts. This sequence joins TRBV20-1 and TRBJ2-7, with D tentatively TRBD1 (5 bases). In germline, CDR1 is DFQATT, CDR2 SNEGSKA (reference sequence). This CDR3 has 11 amino acids. V was cut by 3 bases and J by 3 bases, with 6 bases left in between. CDR3 sequence: CSASGHYEQYF. CDR3 in DNA: TGCAGTGCTAGTGGACACTACGAGCAGTACTTC.

CDR3 in amino acids: CASSPGQGWSGYTF. For the CDR3, the DNA is TGTGCCAGCTCACCGGGACAGGGTTGGAGTGGCTACACCTTC. V usage is TRBV18 and J usage is TRBJ1-2; 9 nucleotides align to TRBD1. The CDR3 contains 14 residues. Unmatched junction bases numbered 6, after V lost 3 bases and J lost 7 bases. From germline, CDR1 is KGHSH and CDR2 LQKENI.

The CDR3 reads CASSWGRQGEAFF. CDR3 nucleotide sequence: TGTGCCAGCAGTTGGGGACGACAGGGCGAAGCTTTCTTT. J is TRBJ1-1 and V is TRBV6-5; 7 positions agree with TRBD1. Unmatched junction bases numbered 7, after V lost 4 bases and J lost 8 bases. The germline gives CDR1 MNHEY, CDR2 SVGAGI. The CDR3 loop spans 13 amino acids.

The J gene is TRBJ2-7, the V gene TRBV10-3, with D hard to call. The germline CDR1 and CDR2 sequences are ENHRY and SYGVKD. CDR3 length: 13 amino acids. With 10 bases removed from V and 6 bases from J, the gap between germline ends came to 19 bases. The CDR3 nucleotides are TGTGCCACGGTGGGCCTCCGGACGAGCGAGCAGTACTTC. It yields the protein CATVGLRTSEQYF.

The rearrangement links TRBV7-8 to TRBJ2-7; perhaps TRBD2 as D (6 bases). Germline lookup yields CDR1 SGHVS and CDR2 FQNEAQ. The CDR3 runs 16 residues. The V and J ends lost 5 bases and 7 bases respectively, with 24 bases between them. This CDR3 reads CASSHIKAATAGEQYF. The CDR3 DNA follows: TGTGCCAGCAGCCACATCAAAGCGGCCACGGCGGGAGAGCAGTACTTC.

The genes are TRBV7-2 and TRBJ1-2; tentative D call: TRBD1 (5 bases). With 5 bases removed from V and 7 bases from J, the gap between germline ends came to 11 bases. Germline CDR1 SGHTA, CDR2 FQGNSA. The CDR3 totals 12 residues. The CDR3 region has the DNA TGTGCCAGCAGCCCTGGGACGGTTGGCTACACCTTC. Its translation is CASSPGTVGYTF.

The CDR3: CASSPGEATDTQYF. CDR3 in DNA: TGTGCCAGTAGTCCAGGGGAAGCCACAGATACGCAGTATTTT. This chain uses TRBV19 with TRBJ2-3; weak D call: TRBD1 (6 bases). V was shortened by 5 bases and J by 2 bases, with 11 bases between the two germline ends. In germline, CDR1 is LNHDA, CDR2 SQIVND (reference sequence). The CDR3 covers 14 residues.

This clone has more than one count but fewer than ten. The genes are TRBV28 and TRBJ2-7, with unresolved D. V was pared by 8 bases and J by 2 bases, with 10 bases between. The CDR3 runs 12 residues. Germline V gene lookup returns CDR1 MDHEN and CDR2 SYDVKM. CDR3 region: CASGKEAYEQYF. The CDR3 DNA sequence: TGTGCCAGCGGAAAAGAGGCCTACGAGCAGTACTTC. The entire variable domain, with the rest obtained from reference TRBV28 and TRBJ2-7, is as follows: DVKVTQSSRYLVKRTGEKVFLECVQDMDHENMFWYRQDPGLGLRLIYFSYDVKMKEKGDIPEGYSVSREKKERFSLILESASTNQTSMYLCASGKEAYEQYFGPGTRLTVT.

The rearrangement links TRBV7-8 to TRBJ2-1; TRBD1 is a possible D gene (6 bases). The CDR3 sequence is 14 residues long. The V and J ends lost 0 bases and 7 bases respectively, with 10 bases between them. Looked up from germline, CDR1 is SGHVS and CDR2 is FQNEAQ. The CDR3 is CASSLATGENEQFF. The CDR3 coding sequence is TGTGCCAGCAGCTTAGCGACAGGTGAGAATGAGCAGTTCTTC.

This clone was picked up a small number of times. The chain is built from TRBV28 and TRBJ2-6; D remains ambiguous. The CDR3 totals 12 residues. Germline V gene lookup returns CDR1 MDHEN and CDR2 SYDVKM. V gave up 10 bases and J gave up 0 bases, with 4 bases separating them. This chain's CDR3 is CATISGANVLTF. CDR3 DNA: TGTGCCACCATCTCTGGGGCCAACGTCCTGACTTTC.

The chain employs TRBV4-2 and TRBJ2-3; tentatively, D is TRBD2 (6 bases). The CDR3 has 15 amino acids. Germline V gene data show CDR1 as LGHNA and CDR2 as YNFKEQ. V was shortened by 3 bases and J by 4 bases, with 14 bases between the two germline ends. CDR3 in amino acids: CASSQGGDWADTQYF. DNA of the CDR3: TGTGCCAGCAGCCAGGGCGGGGACTGGGCAGATACGCAGTATTTT.

This clone has a handful of counts. The CDR3 bases are TGTGCCAGCAGCGGAACCTCCGGGACAGTTAATGAAAAACTGTTTTTT. This gives the protein CASSGTSGTVNEKLFF. The chain carries TRBV9 and TRBJ1-4, with 7 bases identical to TRBD1. Unmatched junction bases numbered 9, after V lost 3 bases and J lost 4 bases. Germline CDR1 is SGDLS and CDR2 is YYNGEE. The CDR3 length is 16 residues.

This clone was observed a few times. V is TRBV2 and J is TRBJ2-2; 9 positions agree with TRBD1. This CDR3 is 15 amino acids long. Germline V gives CDR1 SNHLY, CDR2 FYNNEI. J gave up 3 bases and V 6 bases, and 5 bases lay outside the gene matches. CDR3 residues: CASRRTGADTGELFF. For the CDR3, the DNA is TGTGCCAGCAGAAGGACAGGGGCCGACACCGGGGAGCTGTTTTTT.

The chain is built from TRBV5-1 and TRBJ2-2; D remains ambiguous. Trimming shortened V by 2 bases and J by 4 bases, and 15 bases separated the two germline ends. The CDR3 loop spans 16 amino acids. Germline V gene data show CDR1 as SGHRS and CDR2 as YFSETQ. The chain's CDR3 is CASSFSASVSTGELFF. CDR3 sequence (DNA): TGCGCCAGCAGCTTTTCGGCCAGCGTAAGCACCGGGGAGCTGTTTTTT.

The CDR3 is CASRLTGYTGELFF. The CDR3 DNA follows: TGTGCCAGTAGACTGACAGGGTACACCGGGGAGCTGTTTTTT. The chain employs TRBV19 and TRBJ2-2; 7 positions agree with TRBD1. Germline CDR1 reads LNHDA; CDR2 reads SQIVND (reference sequence). V lost 6 bases, J lost 3 bases, and 4 bases stayed unmatched. The CDR3 covers 14 residues.

This chain connects TRBV18 to TRBJ2-5, with D maybe TRBD1 (6 bases). Looked up from germline, CDR1 is KGHSH and CDR2 is LQKENI. The CDR3 length is 13 residues. V lost 0 bases and J lost 5, with 7 bases in between. As DNA, the CDR3 is TGTGCCAGCTCACCACCTCAGGGGGAGACCCAGTACTTC. Encoded protein: CASSPPQGETQYF.

The rearrangement links TRBV29-1 to TRBJ2-5; the D is unclear. Trimming removed 7 bases from V and 0 bases from J, with 12 bases in between. This CDR3 contains 13 residues. CDR1 and CDR2 from the germline V gene are SQVTM and ANQGSEA. Here the CDR3 reads CSGGRSDQETQYF. CDR3 in DNA: TGCAGCGGGGGAAGGTCAGACCAAGAGACCCAGTACTTC. The variable domain in full, completed from reference TRBV29-1 and TRBJ2-5, reads SAVISQKPSRDICQRGTSLTIQCQVDSQVTMMFWYRQQPGQSLTLIATANQGSEATYESGFVIDKFPISRPNLTFSTLTVSNMSPEDSSIYLCSGGRSDQETQYFGPGTRLLVL.

The V call is TRBV7-2, the J call TRBJ2-5; 11 nucleotides align to TRBD2. V lost 6 bases to trimming and J lost 4 bases; unmatched junction nucleotides: 7. The germline gives CDR1 SGHTA, CDR2 FQGNSA. The CDR3 runs 15 residues. The CDR3 loop is CASSLSGGAPETQYF. The CDR3 DNA follows: TGTGCCAGCAGTCTTAGCGGGGGGGCCCCAGAGACCCAGTACTTC.